This record covers a single T cell receptor (beta chain). Its antigen is currently unknown. These data originate in a study of cytomegalovirus exposure and HLA in healthy donors. General observations from the study: Later on, an analysis showed TCR association rates differing by HLA locus, with DRB1 the most and HLA-C the fewest.

Primers: 60 Vbeta forward and 13 Jbeta reverse. Clones were sequenced by immunoSEQ multiplex PCR, and TCRdb holds only the in-frame ones, with some missing. Seen in this sample are about 150,000 clones; the ten most common clones hold around 1.5%. Trimming removed 8 bases from V and 5 bases from J, with 22 bases in between. Per germline, CDR1 GTSNPN and CDR2 SVGIG (reference sequence). The CDR3 runs to 15 residues. This clonotype originated in a woman between 50 and 59 years old in good health and CMV-seronegative. The chain combines TRBV30 with TRBJ2-1, with D maybe TRBD2 (6 bases). Sequenced sample: PBMCs. This CDR3 is CAGTGGAGRHNEQFF. The CDR3 nucleotides read TGTGCCGGGACTGGAGGTGCGGGGAGACACAATGAGCAGTTCTTC.